One and the same sample provided the 24 T cell receptor beta chains below, sequenced in a study of OX40 agonist ivuxolimab in advanced cancers. Using immunoSEQ multiplex PCR, the repertoire was profiled, and TCRdb retains in-frame clones only, with some absent. Among tens of thousands of clones, roughly 94% were seen once, and the ten largest hold 8.5% to 10%. The sequencing here drew on CD4+ or CD8+ T cells sorted from blood, taken in a trial of the OX40 agonist ivuxolimab. These receptors were obtained from an adult with an advanced solid tumor such as melanoma, head and neck, liver or kidney cancer.

This chain uses TRBV11-2 with TRBJ2-3, with D perhaps matching TRBD1 (6 bases). The CDR3 sequence is 17 residues long. In germline, CDR1 is SGHAT, CDR2 FQNNGV. V lost 4 bases and J lost 2, with 19 bases in between. The DNA for the CDR3 is TGTGCCAGCAGCTCACTACAGGGAAGGGGGATCACAGATACGCAGTATTTT. Translation gives CASSSLQGRGITDTQYF.

The rearrangement uses TRBV19 and TRBJ1-2; the D gene is possibly TRBD1 (5 bases). Looked up from germline, CDR1 is LNHDA and CDR2 is SQIVND (reference sequence). The CDR3 loop spans 15 amino acids. V shed 4 bases and J shed 2 bases, with 14 bases lying between them. CDR3 sequence: CASSTKAGQNYGYTF. CDR3 in DNA: TGTGCCAGTAGTACGAAGGCGGGGCAGAACTATGGCTACACCTTC.

This clone came up a few times. The chain has TRBV28 and TRBJ2-7, with TRBD2 identical over 10 bases. The V and J ends lost 5 bases and 3 bases, in that order; junction bases with no gene match: 7. Germline-derived CDR1 and CDR2 are MDHEN and SYDVKM. The CDR3 is 15 amino acids. In DNA, the CDR3 is TGTGCCAGCAGTCTTCAGCGGGAGGGCGGCTACGAGCAGTACTTC. Its translation: CASSLQREGGYEQYF.

The chain joins TRBV27 to TRBJ2-1, with D possibly being TRBD2 (6 bases). Germline V gene sequence: CDR1 MNHEY, CDR2 SMNVEV (reference sequence). V was cut by 2 bases and J by 4 bases, with 9 bases left in between. The CDR3 is 14 amino acids. DNA for the CDR3: TGTGCCAGCAGTTTAGGTGGGACTTACAATGAGCAGTTCTTC. This codes for CASSLGGTYNEQFF.

The chain links TRBV6-1 to TRBJ1-2; D is possibly TRBD1 (6 bases). In germline, CDR1 is MNHNS, CDR2 SASEGT. Trimming removed 3 bases at V and 9 bases at J, with 8 bases between. The CDR3 extends over 11 amino acids. CDR3 in amino acids: CASSEGGRYTF. The CDR3 nucleotides are TGTGCCAGCAGTGAGGGGGGGCGCTACACCTTC.

The CDR3 is CASSRTGTGHYEQYF. CDR3 nucleotides: TGTGCCAGCAGCCGAACCGGGACAGGGCACTACGAGCAGTACTTC. V is TRBV27 and J is TRBJ2-7; 9 positions agree with TRBD1. Germline CDR1 is MNHEY and CDR2 is SMNVEV (reference sequence). This CDR3 region has 15 residues. V trimming: 6 bases; J trimming: 3 bases; junction bases outside the gene matches: 9.

The V gene is TRBV28, the J gene TRBJ2-7, with unresolved D. The V and J ends lost 3 bases and 2 bases respectively, with 14 bases between them. The CDR3 is 15 residues long. Germline CDR1 is MDHEN and CDR2 is SYDVKM. The CDR3 DNA sequence: TGTGCCAGCAGTTTGCTCGCAGCTTCCCCCTACGAGCAGTACTTC. Its protein is CASSLLAASPYEQYF.

The chain has TRBV6-6 and TRBJ1-2, with D possibly TRBD1 on 6 matching bases. Per the germline V gene, CDR1 is MNHNY and CDR2 is SVGAGI (reference sequence). This CDR3 comprises 13 residues. V shed 6 bases and J shed 3 bases, with 11 bases lying between them. CDR3 bases: TGTGCCAGCAGCGACCCAGGGGACTATGGCTACACCTTC. Residues: CASSDPGDYGYTF.

V is TRBV6-6 and J is TRBJ2-3; D is unclear. The CDR3 runs 12 residues. Germline-derived CDR1 and CDR2 are MNHNY and SVGAGI (reference sequence). The germline V and J ends were trimmed by 8 bases and 2 bases, with 8 bases remaining between them. The CDR3 loop reads CASGSHTDTQYF. The CDR3 region has the DNA TGTGCCAGCGGGTCCCACACAGATACGCAGTATTTT.

This chain joins TRBV7-8 and TRBJ2-2; D is undetermined. The CDR3 contains 14 residues. Germline V lookup: CDR1 SGHVS, CDR2 FQNEAQ. V shed 4 bases and J shed 8 bases, with 14 bases lying between them. The CDR3 sequence is CASSSRSDLGELFF. The CDR3 DNA follows: TGTGCCAGCAGCTCCAGGAGTGACCTTGGGGAGCTGTTTTTT.

V gene TRBV7-2 combines with J gene TRBJ1-1; perhaps TRBD1 as D (6 bases). The CDR3 loop spans 12 amino acids. V shed 4 bases and J shed 8 bases, with 11 bases lying between them. From germline, CDR1 is SGHTA and CDR2 FQGNSA. The CDR3 DNA follows: TGTGCCAGCAGCTCCGGGACACTCGAAGCTTTCTTT. Its translation: CASSSGTLEAFF.

This chain connects TRBV27 to TRBJ2-1; a weak D match, TRBD1 (5 bases). Per the germline V gene, CDR1 is MNHEY and CDR2 is SMNVEV (reference sequence). This CDR3 comprises 13 residues. Trimming took 2 bases from V and 8 from J, leaving 10 bases between them. Here the CDR3 reads CASSLHGAYEQFF. The CDR3, as DNA: TGTGCCAGCAGTTTACATGGGGCCTATGAGCAGTTCTTC.

The rearrangement links TRBV7-8 to TRBJ2-2, with 8 bases aligning to TRBD1. From germline, CDR1 is SGHVS and CDR2 FQNEAQ. The CDR3 totals 15 residues. J gave up 0 bases and V 7 bases, and 4 bases lay outside the gene matches. The CDR3 loop reads CASTRQGTNTGELFF. The CDR3 nucleotides read TGTGCCAGCACCAGACAGGGGACGAACACCGGGGAGCTGTTTTTT.

The chain joins TRBV29-1 to TRBJ2-2; the D call may be TRBD1 or TRBD2 (5 bases each). This CDR3 spans 13 amino acids. Trimming took off 6 bases at V and 1 base at J, with 9 bases between the two ends. Germline CDR1 reads SQVTM; CDR2 reads ANQGSEA. CDR3 sequence (DNA): TGCAGCGTCCGGGACGGGAACACCGGGGAGCTGTTTTTT. Its protein is CSVRDGNTGELFF.

The chain joins TRBV7-8 to TRBJ1-1; 9 nucleotides match TRBD1. The V segment lost 4 bases and the J segment 1 base; nucleotides outside the gene matches: 4. This CDR3 region has 15 residues. Germline V gene lookup returns CDR1 SGHVS and CDR2 FQNEAQ. The CDR3 DNA follows: TGTGCCAGCAGCTCCCCGGGACAGGGGAACACTGAAGCTTTCTTT. This encodes CASSSPGQGNTEAFF.

The chain joins TRBV27 to TRBJ1-1; TRBD1 aligns across 10 bases. Germline values: CDR1 MNHEY, CDR2 SMNVEV (reference sequence). J lost 3 bases, V lost 2 bases, and 6 bases had no gene match. The CDR3 consists of 16 residues. This CDR3 reads CASSLQGQGIDTEAFF. The CDR3 DNA reads as TGTGCCAGCAGTTTACAGGGACAGGGGATAGACACTGAAGCTTTCTTT.

The rearrangement links TRBV7-6 to TRBJ2-7; D unclear. V lost 0 bases, J lost 0 bases, and 12 bases lay in between. CDR1 is SGHVS, CDR2 FNYEAQ, per germline. The CDR3 has 16 amino acids. The CDR3 here is CASSLAYGPSSYEQYF. CDR3 DNA sequence: TGTGCCAGCAGCTTAGCGTATGGTCCGAGCTCCTACGAGCAGTACTTC.

The V gene is TRBV2, the J gene TRBJ2-5; 7 bases line up with TRBD2. Germline V gene sequence: CDR1 SNHLY, CDR2 FYNNEI. V lost 6 bases to trimming and J lost 6 bases; unmatched junction nucleotides: 10. The CDR3 length is 14 residues. The CDR3 bases are TGTGCCAGCAGCGCCTCCAGCGGGGTTCAGACCCAGTACTTC. Its protein product is CASSASSGVQTQYF.

The chain carries TRBV9 and TRBJ2-5; 7 nucleotides match TRBD2. The germline V gene has CDR1 SGDLS and CDR2 YYNGEE. After removal of 0 bases from V and 2 bases from J, the junction contained 7 bases not matched to a gene. The CDR3 has 16 residues. The CDR3, as DNA: TGTGCCAGCAGCGTAGAGGCGGGAGACCTGCAAGAGACCCAGTACTTC. Amino acids: CASSVEAGDLQETQYF.

The chain links TRBV27 to TRBJ2-1; TRBD2 matches 10 bases. This CDR3 is 16 amino acids long. The V gene's germline CDR1 is MNHEY and CDR2 SMNVEV (reference sequence). V lost 6 bases to trimming and J lost 2 bases; unmatched junction nucleotides: 7. Here the CDR3 DNA reads TGTGCCAGCAGCAGACCAGCGGGAGGGCCCTACAATGAGCAGTTCTTC. Encoded protein: CASSRPAGGPYNEQFF.

This chain connects TRBV13 to TRBJ1-2; possibly TRBD1 for D (5 bases). CDR3 length: 15 amino acids. Germline CDR1 is PRHDT and CDR2 is FYEKMQ (reference sequence). V lost 5 bases and J 5 bases, leaving 18 bases between the germline ends. CDR3 sequence: CASSQGLPNSYGYTF. The CDR3 region has the DNA TGTGCCAGCAGCCAGGGTCTACCAAACTCATATGGCTACACCTTC.

This chain joins TRBV5-4 and TRBJ2-1, with D perhaps TRBD2 (6 bases). The CDR3 is made up of 13 amino acids. Trimming removed 5 bases from V and 9 bases from J, with 15 bases in between. Germline CDR1 and CDR2: SGHNT and YYREEE (reference sequence). The CDR3 protein is CASREGLDLEQFF. The CDR3 DNA follows: TGTGCCAGCAGGGAGGGGCTAGATCTTGAGCAGTTCTTC.

A few counts support this clone. The chain joins TRBV9 to TRBJ2-7, with D possibly matching TRBD1 (7 bases). Trimming pared 0 bases from V and 3 bases from J, leaving 13 bases between. Germline values: CDR1 SGDLS, CDR2 YYNGEE. The CDR3 length is 15 residues. CDR3: CASSVGAGGSYEQYF. CDR3 in DNA: TGTGCCAGCAGCGTAGGGGCAGGGGGGAGCTACGAGCAGTACTTC.

The chain links TRBV9 to TRBJ2-7, with no clear D. V was cut by 2 bases and J by 4 bases, with 4 bases left in between. This CDR3 has 11 residues. Germline-derived CDR1 and CDR2 are SGDLS and YYNGEE. The CDR3 sequence: CASSVGYEQYF. For the CDR3, the DNA is TGTGCCAGCAGCGTCGGATACGAGCAGTACTTC.